The 9 T cell receptor beta chains below come from one sample, sequenced in a study of blood T cell repertoires in COVID-19 (dated by TCRdb to about 2020). Library prep was done by the immunoSEQ multiplex PCR assay. In TCRdb, the immuneACCESS table is reduced to in-frame sequences with V and J assigned. These tables do not hold every clone; where another copy was compared, an unresolved V gene accounts for under half, and the others remain unexplained. Here the sample has fewer than 150,000 clones; roughly 90% occur a single time. In total, the top ten clones hold about 11% of the sample. The sequenced sample was peripheral blood. The receptors were sampled from a man over 45 with active or convalescent COVID-19.

The V call is TRBV15, the J call TRBJ1-6; D is uncertain. CDR3 length equals 16 residues. Trimming pared 0 bases from V and 4 bases from J, leaving 10 bases between. The germline V gene encodes CDR1 LNHNV and CDR2 YYDKDF (reference sequence). CDR3 region: CATSRDSREYNSPLHF. Here the CDR3 DNA reads TGTGCCACCAGCAGAGATTCGAGGGAATATAATTCACCCCTCCACTTT.

This rearrangement joins TRBV9 to TRBJ2-5; D possibly corresponds to TRBD1 (5 bases). V shed 1 base and J shed 2 bases, with 6 bases lying between them. Germline values: CDR1 SGDLS, CDR2 YYNGEE. This CDR3 has 13 amino acids. This CDR3 is CASSVRQQETQYF. Written as DNA, the CDR3 is TGTGCCAGCAGCGTAAGACAGCAAGAGACCCAGTACTTC.

This clone was counted many times. The chain is built from TRBV9 and TRBJ1-2; D gene ambiguous. This CDR3 has 12 residues. Trimming cost V 7 bases and J 0 bases, with 7 bases left between them. Germline values: CDR1 SGDLS, CDR2 YYNGEE. As DNA, the CDR3 is TGTGCCAGCGGGGAGACTAACTATGGCTACACCTTC. Translated, it gives CASGETNYGYTF.

This clone is a singleton in its sample. The chain is built from TRBV5-1 and TRBJ2-5; 11 bases align to TRBD2. CDR1 and CDR2 from the germline V gene are SGHRS and YFSETQ. The V segment lost 1 base and the J segment 5 bases; nucleotides outside the gene matches: 4. The CDR3 runs 15 residues. CDR3 coding DNA: TGCGCCAGCAGCTTGACTAGCGGGAGTGAGGAGACCCAGTACTTC. It is translated as CASSLTSGSEETQYF.

This rearrangement joins TRBV18 to TRBJ2-1; 14 bases are shared with TRBD2. This CDR3 has 17 amino acids. The V segment lost 3 bases and the J segment 7 bases; nucleotides outside the gene matches: 8. In germline, CDR1 is KGHSH, CDR2 LQKENI. CDR3 protein: CASSPAGTSGSYNEQFF. The CDR3 DNA reads TGTGCCAGCTCACCGGCAGGGACTAGCGGGAGTTATAATGAGCAGTTCTTC.

A word on this clone: A read error may produce the germline difference seen at one junction end. The chain joins TRBV7-7 to TRBJ1-2; tentatively, D is TRBD1 (6 bases). Per germline, CDR1 SSHAT and CDR2 FNYEAQ (reference sequence). The CDR3 contains 14 residues. CDR3 nucleotides: TGTGCTAGCAGCCGCAGGGGAAGGAACTATGGCTACACCTTC. Its protein is CASSRRGRNYGYTF.

V and J are TRBV19 and TRBJ2-5; 9 bases fit TRBD1. The length of the CDR3 is 13 residues. Germline CDR1 LNHDA, CDR2 SQIVND (reference sequence). Unmatched junction bases numbered 3, after V lost 6 bases and J lost 4 bases. The CDR3 sequence is CASSRQGVETQYF. In DNA form, the CDR3 reads TGTGCCAGTAGCAGACAGGGGGTAGAGACCCAGTACTTC.

This clone has just a few counts. This rearrangement joins TRBV5-1 to TRBJ1-5; tentative D call: TRBD1 (5 bases). Germline V gene data show CDR1 as SGHRS and CDR2 as YFSETQ. CDR3 length equals 14 residues. Trimming left V 0 bases short and J 3 bases short, with 7 bases between. The CDR3 DNA is TGCGCCAGCAGCTTGGGACAGACCAATCAGCCCCAGCATTTT. Translating gives CASSLGQTNQPQHF. The entire variable domain, with the rest obtained from reference TRBV5-1 and TRBJ1-5, is as follows: KAGVTQTPRYLIKTRGQQVTLSCSPISGHRSVSWYQQTPGQGLQFLFEYFSETQRNKGNFPGRFSGRQFSNSRSEMNVSTLELGDSALYLCASSLGQTNQPQHFGDGTRLSIL.

J is TRBJ2-3 and V is TRBV28; 13 bases align to TRBD2. V lost 3 bases, J lost 3 bases, and 3 bases stayed unmatched. Germline assignment: CDR1 MDHEN and CDR2 SYDVKM. This CDR3 is built from 16 residues. The CDR3 DNA is TGTGCCAGCAGTTTGTCGGGACTAGCGGGAACAGATACGCAGTATTTT. Protein sequence: CASSLSGLAGTDTQYF.